The source of this T cell receptor beta chain is a study of CD8 T cells in Susac syndrome. With random hexamers, reverse transcription was performed on roughly 0.45 to 1 ug of RNA. TCRdb processed the immunoSEQ multiplex PCR reads anew with MiXCR; each CDR3 protein has one entry. The sample lists about 210,000 distinct CDR3 sequences; over 90% were seen once. CDR1 is MGHRA, CDR2 YSYEKL, per germline. Unmatched junction bases numbered 5, after V lost 6 bases and J lost 0 bases. The CDR3 covers 15 residues. The gene calls are TRBV4-1 and TRBJ1-5; 7 bases are a match to TRBD1. The sample consisted of CD4+ T cells from PBMCs. The clonotype was recovered from a human donor with Susac syndrome. DNA for the CDR3: TGCGCCAGCAGTCAACAGGGGTTTAGCAATCAGCCCCAGCATTTT. Its translation is CASSQQGFSNQPQHF.